This T cell receptor (beta chain) came from a study of T cells and copy number aberrations in small-cell lung cancer (dated by TCRdb to about 2021). Regarding the research as a whole: Whole-exome sequencing of the same tumor regions was paired with TCR repertoire sequencing so that T cell metrics could be related to mutations and copy number aberrations. Tumor TCR data were available for approximately 17 patients, and approximately 15 patients had TCR data from both tumor and normal tissue. Summary of the overall study and its limitations: The study was limited by a small sample size because surgical resection is uncommon in small-cell lung cancer, and validation of the findings is required. Lower T-cell density, richness and clonality were observed in tumors than in adjacent lung tissue, although the difference in density was not significant. All specimens were formalin-fixed paraffin-embedded tissue, which is known to introduce sequencing artifacts.

The germline V gene provides CDR1 MDHEN and CDR2 SYDVKM. From the cysteine through the phenylalanine, the CDR3 covers 15 amino acids. Only the CDR3 part of the read is kept: 45 bases, read in frame from the first base. Using multiplexed V- and J-gene primers, the immunoSEQ hsTCRB Kit amplified TCR-beta CDR3 regions from genomic DNA. Unique DNA barcodes were added in a second PCR, and samples were pooled together with a negative and a positive control. Sequencing of the pooled TCR-beta libraries was performed on an Illumina MiSeq using a 150-cycle paired-end protocol. As for how the authors treated the data: Adaptive Biotechnologies processed the raw sequencing data into a report containing normalized, annotated TCR-beta repertoires. To compute T-cell density, TCR-beta templates were normalized to usable DNA, with usable DNA estimated through amplification of housekeeping genes. Richness was defined as the count of unique rearrangements, and clonality was defined as 1 minus Pielou's evenness. Drawn from immuneACCESS, this table holds only the in-frame rearrangements with V and J called that TCRdb kept. Clones are partly lost; checked studies trace under half to an unresolved V gene and leave the rest unexplained. V and J calls and clone size are those listed in that table; D and trimming were worked out from the DNA. For this sample the table gives fewer than 8,500 clones, of which 70% to 80% were detected only once. The ten most abundant clones make up 9.4% of the sample.

Note on this clone: Its specific antigen is unknown. The germline gene is not matched at one end of the junction; a read error may be the cause.

Donors were patients with limited-stage small-cell lung cancer who underwent surgical resection in Hangzhou, China, between about 2007 and 2021. Every donor underwent upfront surgery with no preoperative chemotherapy or radiotherapy, and no donor received immunotherapy either before or after surgery. All 20 or so patients in the sequenced cohort were smokers or heavy second-hand smokers. Adjacent normal lung was collected at least 2 cm from the tumor margin and was morphologically confirmed by two pathologists to be free of malignant cells. The study used multi-region TCR-beta sequencing of resected limited-stage small-cell lung cancers together with tumor-adjacent lung tissue to characterize T cell repertoire heterogeneity. The AllPrep DNA/RNA FFPE Kit (Qiagen) was used to extract genomic DNA from the FFPE tissue.

The chain is assembled from TRBV28 and TRBJ2-7; 6 matching bases give a weak D call of TRBD1. What was sequenced was normal tissue next to the tumor. The source of this sequence is a woman between 65 and 79 years old with small cell lung cancer. Some clones in this sample may be carry-over from other donors' samples. The DNA sequence is given as TGTGCCAACAGTTGGGTACGACAGGAGAGGAACGAGCAGTACTTC. It translates to CANSWVRQERNEQYF.